This T cell receptor beta chain was sequenced in a study of human T cells and chemical hapten exposure. Time point meaning: patch test 3, about 24 weeks after DPC sensitization. Treatment here: therapeutic diphenylcyclopropenone sensitization with weekly scalp DPC. Total RNA extraction was carried out from unfractionated whole blood. This CDR3 region has 12 residues. V was shortened by 6 bases and J by 7 bases, with 10 bases between the two germline ends. CDR1 is MDHEN and CDR2 is SYDVKM in the germline V gene. TCRdb re-derived calls from the RACE reads in MiXCR, one entry per CDR3 protein. The sample lists tens of thousands of distinct CDR3 sequences; over 7.5% were seen once.

The starting material was whole blood, obtained in connection with sensitization to the hapten diphenylcyclopropenone (DPC). This receptor was taken from a man in his forties or fifties with alopecia areata. Some clones in this sample may be carry-over from other donors' samples. The rearrangement joins TRBV28 to TRBJ2-1; a possible D gene is TRBD2 (5 bases). The CDR3 DNA is TGTGCCAGCAGATCCGGGAAGAATGAGCAGTTCTTC. The encoded protein is CASRSGKNEQFF.